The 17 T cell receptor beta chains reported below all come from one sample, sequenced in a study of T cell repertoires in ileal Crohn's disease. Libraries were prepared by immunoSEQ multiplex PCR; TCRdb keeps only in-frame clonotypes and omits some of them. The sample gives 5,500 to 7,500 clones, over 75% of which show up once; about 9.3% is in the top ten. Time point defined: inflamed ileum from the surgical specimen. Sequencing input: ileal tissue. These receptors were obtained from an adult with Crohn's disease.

The CDR3 DNA is TGCGCCAGCAGGTCGGCTAATGAAAAACTGTTTTTT. Its protein product is CASRSANEKLFF. The rearrangement uses TRBV5-1 and TRBJ1-4; no definite D call. V lost 5 bases and J 3 bases, leaving 5 bases between the germline ends. The germline V gene encodes CDR1 SGHRS and CDR2 YFSETQ. The CDR3 is made up of 12 amino acids.

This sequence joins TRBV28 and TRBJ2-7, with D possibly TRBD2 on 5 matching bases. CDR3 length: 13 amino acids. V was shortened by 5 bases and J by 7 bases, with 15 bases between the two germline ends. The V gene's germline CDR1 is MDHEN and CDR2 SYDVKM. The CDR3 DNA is TGTGCCAGCAGTCCCCCCTTCCGAGGGGAGCAGTACTTC. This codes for CASSPPFRGEQYF.

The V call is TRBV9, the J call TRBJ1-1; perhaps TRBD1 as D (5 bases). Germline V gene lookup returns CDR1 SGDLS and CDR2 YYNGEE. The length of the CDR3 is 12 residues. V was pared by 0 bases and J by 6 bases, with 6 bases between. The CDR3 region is CASSVVGAEAFF. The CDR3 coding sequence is TGTGCCAGCAGCGTAGTAGGGGCTGAAGCTTTCTTT.

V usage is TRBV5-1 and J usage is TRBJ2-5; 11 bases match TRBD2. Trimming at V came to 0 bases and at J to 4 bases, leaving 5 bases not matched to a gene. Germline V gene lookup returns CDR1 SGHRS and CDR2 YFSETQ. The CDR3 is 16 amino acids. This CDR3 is CASSLDGLAGGETQYF. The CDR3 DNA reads TGCGCCAGCAGCTTGGATGGTCTAGCGGGGGGAGAGACCCAGTACTTC.

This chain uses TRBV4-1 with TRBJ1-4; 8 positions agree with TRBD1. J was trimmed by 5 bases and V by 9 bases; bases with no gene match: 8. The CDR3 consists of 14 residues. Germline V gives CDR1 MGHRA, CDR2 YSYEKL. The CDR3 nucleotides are TGCGCCAGTCAACCGGGACAGGCAAATGAAAAACTGTTTTTT. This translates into CASQPGQANEKLFF.

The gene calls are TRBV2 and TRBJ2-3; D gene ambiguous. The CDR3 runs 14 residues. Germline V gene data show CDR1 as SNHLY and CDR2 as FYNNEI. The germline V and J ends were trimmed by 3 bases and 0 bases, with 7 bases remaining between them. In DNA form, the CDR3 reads TGTGCCAGCAGTGAGAGACTTAGCACAGATACGCAGTATTTT. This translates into CASSERLSTDTQYF.

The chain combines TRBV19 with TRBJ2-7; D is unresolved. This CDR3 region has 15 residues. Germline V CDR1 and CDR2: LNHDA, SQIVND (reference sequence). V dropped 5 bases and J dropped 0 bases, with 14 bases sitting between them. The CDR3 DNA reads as TGTGCCAGTAGTGTTGAGGCACAGAGCTCCTACGAGCAGTACTTC. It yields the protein CASSVEAQSSYEQYF.

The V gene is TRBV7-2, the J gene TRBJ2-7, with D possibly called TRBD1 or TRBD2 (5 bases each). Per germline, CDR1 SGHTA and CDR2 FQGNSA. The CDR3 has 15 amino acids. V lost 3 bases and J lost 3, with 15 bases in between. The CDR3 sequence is CASSFATGTDYEQYF. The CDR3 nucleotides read TGTGCCAGCAGCTTTGCCACCGGGACCGACTACGAGCAGTACTTC. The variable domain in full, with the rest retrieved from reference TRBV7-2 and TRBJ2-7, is GAGVSQSPSNKVTEKGKDVELRCDPISGHTALYWYRQSLGQGLEFLIYFQGNSAPDKSGLPSDRFSAERTGGSVSTLTIQRTQQEDSAVYLCASSFATGTDYEQYFGPGTRLTVT.

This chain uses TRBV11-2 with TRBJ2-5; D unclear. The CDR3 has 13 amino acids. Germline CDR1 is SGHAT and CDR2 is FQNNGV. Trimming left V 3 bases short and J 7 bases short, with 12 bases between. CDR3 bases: TGTGCCAGCAGCTTGGATAACTTGGGGACCCAGTACTTC. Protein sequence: CASSLDNLGTQYF. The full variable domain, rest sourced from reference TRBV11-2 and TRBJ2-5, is EAGVAQSPRYKIIEKRQSVAFWCNPISGHATLYWYQQILGQGPKLLIQFQNNGVVDDSQLPKDRFSAERLKGVDSTLKIQPAKLEDSAVYLCASSLDNLGTQYFGPGTRLLVL.

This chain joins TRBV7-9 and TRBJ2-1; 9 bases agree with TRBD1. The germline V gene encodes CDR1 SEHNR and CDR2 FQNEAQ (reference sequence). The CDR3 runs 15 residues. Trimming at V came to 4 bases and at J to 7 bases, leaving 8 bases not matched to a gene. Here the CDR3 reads CASSSRGTGRNEQFF. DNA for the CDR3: TGTGCCAGCAGCTCCAGAGGGACAGGGAGAAATGAGCAGTTCTTC.

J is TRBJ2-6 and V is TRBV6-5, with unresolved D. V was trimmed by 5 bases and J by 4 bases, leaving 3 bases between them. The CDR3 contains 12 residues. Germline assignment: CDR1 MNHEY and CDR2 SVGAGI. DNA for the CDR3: TGTGCCAGCAGTCGGGGGGCCAACGTCCTGACTTTC. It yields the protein CASSRGANVLTF.

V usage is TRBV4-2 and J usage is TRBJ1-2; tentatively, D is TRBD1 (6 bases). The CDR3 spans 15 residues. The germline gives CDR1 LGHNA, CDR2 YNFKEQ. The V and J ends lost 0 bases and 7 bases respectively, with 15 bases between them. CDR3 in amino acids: CASSQETTGYSGYTF. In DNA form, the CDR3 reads TGTGCCAGCAGCCAAGAGACGACAGGCTATAGTGGCTACACCTTC.

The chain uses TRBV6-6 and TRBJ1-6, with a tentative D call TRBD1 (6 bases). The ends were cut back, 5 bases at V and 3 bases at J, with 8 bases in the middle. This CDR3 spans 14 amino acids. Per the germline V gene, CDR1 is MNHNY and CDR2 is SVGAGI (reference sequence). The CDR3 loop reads CASSKGHYNSPLHF. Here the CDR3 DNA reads TGTGCCAGCAGTAAGGGACACTATAATTCACCCCTCCACTTT.

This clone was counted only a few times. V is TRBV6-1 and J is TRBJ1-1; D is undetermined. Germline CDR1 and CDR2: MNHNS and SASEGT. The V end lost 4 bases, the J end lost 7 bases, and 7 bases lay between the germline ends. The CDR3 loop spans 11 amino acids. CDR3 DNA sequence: TGTGCCAGCAGTGGGAAAATTGAAGCTTTCTTT. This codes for CASSGKIEAFF.

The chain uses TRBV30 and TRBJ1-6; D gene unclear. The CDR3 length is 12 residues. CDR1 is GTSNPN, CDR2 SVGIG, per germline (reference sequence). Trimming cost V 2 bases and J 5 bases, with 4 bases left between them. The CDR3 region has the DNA TGTGCCTGGAGTAGGCATAATTCACCCCTCCACTTT. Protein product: CAWSRHNSPLHF.

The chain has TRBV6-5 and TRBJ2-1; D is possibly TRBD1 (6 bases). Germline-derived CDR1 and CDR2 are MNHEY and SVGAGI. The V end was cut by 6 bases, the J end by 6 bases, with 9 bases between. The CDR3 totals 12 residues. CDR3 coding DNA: TGTGCCAGCAGAACAGGGACCAATGAGCAGTTCTTC. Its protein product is CASRTGTNEQFF.

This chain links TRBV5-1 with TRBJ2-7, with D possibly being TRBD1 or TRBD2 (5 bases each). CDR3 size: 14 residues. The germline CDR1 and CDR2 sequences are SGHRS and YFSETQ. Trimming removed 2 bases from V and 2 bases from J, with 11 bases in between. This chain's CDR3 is CASSFRDGTYEQYF. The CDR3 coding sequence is TGCGCCAGCAGCTTCCGGGACGGAACCTACGAGCAGTACTTC.